The 21 T cell receptor beta chains listed next were all sequenced from one sample in a study of blood T cells in healthy people across ages. Using a J-beta primer mix together with a sample-barcoded 5' primer, a second PCR was run for roughly 6 to 12 cycles. TCRdb processed the 5' RACE reads anew with MiXCR; each CDR3 protein has one entry. This sample yields more than 750,000 distinct CDR3 sequences, of which 25% to 35% are seen a single time; 10% belongs to the top ten. These data also formed part of another study, on T cells of mothers and their children.

The sample was blood. All receptors derive from a woman in her 40s in good health.

This clonotype has more than one count but fewer than ten. V and J are TRBV6-6 and TRBJ1-1, with 8 bases aligning to TRBD1. Trimming removed 0 bases from V and 1 base from J; junction bases left unmatched: 4. CDR1 is MNHNY and CDR2 is SVGAGI in the germline V gene (reference sequence). The CDR3 runs to 16 residues. CDR3 residues: CASSYSYGQGNTEAFF. In DNA, the CDR3 is TGTGCCAGCAGTTACTCGTATGGACAGGGGAACACTGAAGCTTTCTTT.

This chain joins TRBV5-1 and TRBJ2-7, with 9 bases fitting TRBD2. The CDR3 spans 14 residues. Losses at the gene ends were 3 bases for V and 7 bases for J; bases not matched to a gene: 8. The germline V gene has CDR1 SGHRS and CDR2 YFSETQ. CDR3 nucleotides: TGCGCCAGCAGCTGGGGGACTAGCCTGCGAGAGCAGTACTTC. Translating gives CASSWGTSLREQYF.

This clonotype was picked up a small number of times. A read error is likely, as this CDR3 ends without the conserved phenylalanine or tryptophan. V gene TRBV20-1 combines with J gene TRBJ2-4; D is possibly TRBD2 (6 bases). CDR1 and CDR2 from the germline V gene are DFQATT and SNEGSKA (reference sequence). CDR3 length: 12 residues. Trimming removed 8 bases at V and 13 bases at J, with 21 bases between. The CDR3 protein is CSPGEPGNEQYL. For the CDR3, the DNA is TGCAGTCCGGGGGAACCGGGGAATGAGCAGTACTTA.

The chain carries TRBV19 and TRBJ2-5; either TRBD1 or TRBD2 may supply D (5 bases each). The CDR3 sequence is 16 residues long. Between the trimmed V and J ends, which lost 5 bases and 3 bases, there was a span of 19 bases. Germline V gene sequence: CDR1 LNHDA, CDR2 SQIVND (reference sequence). CDR3 coding DNA: TGTGCCAGTAGTCTTAGGTTCGGGGCAGGGAAAGAGACCCAGTACTTC. Translation: CASSLRFGAGKETQYF. Looking up the rest from reference TRBV19 and TRBJ2-5 gives the full variable domain: DGGITQSPKYLFRKEGQNVTLSCEQNLNHDAMYWYRQDPGQGLRLIYYSQIVNDFQKGDIAEGYSVSREKKESFPLTVTSAQKNPTAFYLCASSLRFGAGKETQYFGPGTRLLVL.

The chain couples TRBV4-2 to TRBJ1-2; the match to TRBD1 covers 7 bases. The CDR3 is made up of 16 amino acids. J gave up 4 bases and V 1 base, and 9 bases lay outside the gene matches. Per germline, CDR1 LGHNA and CDR2 YNFKEQ. The CDR3 region has the DNA TGTGCCAGCAGCCAAGCCTCCGGACAGGCGATCTATGGCTACACCTTC. It yields the protein CASSQASGQAIYGYTF.

In its sample, this clonotype was seen many times. V usage is TRBV12-3 or TRBV12-4 and J usage is TRBJ1-1; D gene unclear. Trimming left V 3 bases short and J 0 bases short, with 8 bases between. The CDR3 consists of 14 residues. In DNA form, the CDR3 reads TGTGCCAGCAGTTTCCAGGCGATGAACACTGAAGCTTTCTTT. Its translation is CASSFQAMNTEAFF.

This clonotype has at least ten counts. This chain connects TRBV10-3 to TRBJ2-7; 7 positions agree with TRBD1. Germline V lookup: CDR1 ENHRY, CDR2 SYGVKD. This CDR3 spans 14 amino acids. J gave up 0 bases and V 5 bases, and 4 bases lay outside the gene matches. CDR3 amino acids: CAISIGQVSYEQYF. CDR3 DNA sequence: TGTGCCATCAGTATCGGACAGGTCTCCTACGAGCAGTACTTC.

The chain is built from TRBV12-3 or TRBV12-4 and TRBJ2-5; D might be TRBD1 (5 bases). The DNA end favors TRBJ2-7, so the J call may be wrong. This CDR3 is built from 14 residues. This CDR3 reads CASSSLDKVGEQYF. Written as DNA, the CDR3 is TGTGCCAGCAGTTCCCTGGACAAAGTGGGCGAGCAGTACTTC.

This clonotype was observed many times. The rearrangement joins TRBV5-1 to TRBJ2-3; D is unclear. V was shortened by 0 bases and J by 0 bases, with 11 bases between the two germline ends. The germline V gene has CDR1 SGHRS and CDR2 YFSETQ. The CDR3 has 16 amino acids. The CDR3: CASSLDSAASTDTQYF. CDR3 bases: TGCGCCAGCAGCTTGGATTCGGCGGCGAGCACAGATACGCAGTATTTT.

Turning to this clonotype: Given a much more abundant clone one base away, this may be a read error. The chain combines TRBV5-1 with TRBJ2-3; TRBD2 aligns across 9 bases. V trimming: 3 bases; J trimming: 4 bases; junction bases outside the gene matches: 3. Germline V gene lookup returns CDR1 SGHRS and CDR2 YFSETQ. The CDR3 contains 14 residues. The CDR3: CASSWGTSSDTQYF. The DNA for the CDR3 is TGCGCCAGCAGCTGGGGGACTAGCTCAGATACGCAGTATTTT.

This clonotype was counted a few times. A much larger clone differs from this one at a single base, so this may be a read error. This chain uses TRBV6-2 or TRBV6-3 with TRBJ1-2; possible D gene TRBD1, 6 bases. CDR1 is MNHEY, CDR2 SVGEGT, per germline. The CDR3 contains 15 residues. CDR3 protein: CASSRGQRYNCGYTF. DNA of the CDR3: TGTGCCAGCAGTCGAGGACAGCGATATAACTGTGGCTACACCTTC.

This clonotype was counted only a few times. This rearrangement joins TRBV4-3 to TRBJ2-3; D gene unclear. Trimming pared 4 bases from V and 4 bases from J, leaving 9 bases between. This CDR3 is 13 amino acids long. The germline V gene encodes CDR1 LGHNA and CDR2 YSLEER. The CDR3 nucleotides are TGCGCCAGCAGCCCACAGTCCGCAGATACGCAGTATTTT. Translated, it gives CASSPQSADTQYF.

This clonotype was observed a handful of times. V is TRBV11-2 and J is TRBJ1-6; D gene uncertain. Germline V gives CDR1 SGHAT, CDR2 FQNNGV. V lost 5 bases, J lost 7 bases, and 15 bases lay in between. The CDR3 spans 15 residues. CDR3 DNA sequence: TGTGCCAGCAGCCTGGACGGGGTCAAAAATTCACCCCTCCACTTT. Encoded protein: CASSLDGVKNSPLHF.

This sequence joins TRBV27 and TRBJ2-7, with a possible D match to TRBD1 (6 bases). Germline V gene sequence: CDR1 MNHEY, CDR2 SMNVEV (reference sequence). CDR3 length equals 14 residues. V gave up 8 bases and J gave up 0 bases, with 14 bases separating them. The CDR3 region has the DNA TGTGCCAGCGCTCACATACAGGGCTCCTACGAGCAGTACTTC. It codes for CASAHIQGSYEQYF.

This clonotype came up a few times. The J gene is TRBJ2-3, the V gene TRBV18; 15 bases fit TRBD2. Germline lookup yields CDR1 KGHSH and CDR2 LQKENI. J gave up 2 bases and V 4 bases, and 13 bases lay outside the gene matches. The CDR3 runs to 20 residues. The CDR3 region is CASSQRTSGGVAGITDTQYF. CDR3 DNA: TGTGCCAGCTCACAACGGACTAGCGGGGGGGTTGCGGGGATCACAGATACGCAGTATTTT.

The V gene is TRBV7-9, the J gene TRBJ2-7, with 9 bases fitting TRBD2. V dropped 4 bases and J dropped 5; count of bases not matched to a gene: 15. Per the germline V gene, CDR1 is SEHNR and CDR2 is FQNEAQ (reference sequence). This CDR3 has 17 residues. The CDR3 coding sequence is TGTGCCAGCAGCTATATTACAACCCCCAGCGGGGGGAACGAGCAGTACTTC. The encoded protein is CASSYITTPSGGNEQYF.

Points on this clonotype: Here the CDR3 omits its conserved ending phenylalanine or tryptophan, so a read error is the likely source. The chain's CDR3 is CASSLPGQGASYNEQFL. CDR3 bases: TGTGCCAGCAGCTTACCCGGACAGGGGGCGTCCTACAATGAGCAGTTCTTA. The rearrangement uses TRBV7-2 and TRBJ2-1; 11 nucleotides align to TRBD1. Germline CDR1 and CDR2: SGHTA and FQGNSA. V shed 2 bases, J shed 1 base, and the junction held 4 bases outside the gene matches. This CDR3 is 17 amino acids long.

The chain carries TRBV10-3 and TRBJ1-4; unclear D gene. This CDR3 is built from 16 residues. V was cut by 3 bases and J by 3 bases, with 14 bases left in between. Germline CDR1 is ENHRY and CDR2 is SYGVKD. The chain's CDR3 is CAISEIVGVSNEKLFF. CDR3 nucleotide sequence: TGTGCCATCAGTGAAATCGTCGGGGTATCTAATGAAAAACTGTTTTTT.

This clonotype was seen ten or more times. This sequence joins TRBV12-3 or TRBV12-4 and TRBJ2-5, with D perhaps TRBD2 (6 bases). The CDR3 extends over 12 amino acids. V lost 5 bases, J lost 8 bases, and 12 bases lay in between. DNA of the CDR3: TGTGCCAGCAGTACCGGCGGGGCAACCCAGTACTTC. It yields the protein CASSTGGATQYF.

This clonotype showed up just a few times. The chain employs TRBV11-2 and TRBJ1-6; no definite D call. The CDR3 is 15 residues long. Germline loops: CDR1 SGHAT, CDR2 FQNNGV. The V and J ends lost 6 bases and 8 bases respectively, with 17 bases between them. The CDR3 coding sequence is TGTGCCAGCAGTGCTGCCGGAGCACGGGATTCACCCCTCCACTTT. The encoded protein is CASSAAGARDSPLHF.

This clonotype occurred a few times. V usage is TRBV11-2 and J usage is TRBJ2-3; 12 bases are shared with TRBD2. The CDR3 consists of 16 residues. The trim removed 2 bases at V and 5 bases at J, leaving 5 bases unmatched. CDR1 is SGHAT, CDR2 FQNNGV, per germline. CDR3 region: CASSLLAGGHGDTQYF. The DNA for the CDR3 is TGTGCCAGCAGCTTACTAGCGGGGGGGCATGGAGATACGCAGTATTTT.